The sequence of this T cell receptor (beta chain) was determined in a study of blood T cell repertoires in COVID-19. Measured with immunoSEQ multiplex PCR; TCRdb has only the in-frame clones, and not every one. Of about 250,000 clones listed, approximately 85% were seen once; the top ten hold roughly 6.2%. The V gene's germline CDR1 is SQVTM and CDR2 ANQGSEA. V gave up 6 bases and J gave up 5 bases; unmatched junction bases: 18. The CDR3 covers 18 residues. This sequence originates from a woman over 75 with COVID-19, enrolled during active disease. The chain uses TRBV29-1 and TRBJ2-1; 11 bases are a match to TRBD2. The sequencing input was peripheral blood. The CDR3 here is CSVGPGSLTSGADNEQFF. In DNA form, the CDR3 reads TGCAGCGTCGGCCCCGGGAGTTTGACTAGCGGGGCCGACAATGAGCAGTTCTTC.